This TCR beta chain originates from a study of cytomegalovirus exposure and HLA in healthy donors. PCR was performed using 60 Vbeta and 13 Jbeta primers. Produced via immunoSEQ multiplex PCR; TCRdb's table is partial and in-frame only. There are approximately 150,000 clones in the sample; 75% to 85% occur only once, and roughly 13% lies in the top ten. A remark on this clone: Its matching antigen is unknown. At one end, the junction sequence differs from germline, possibly due to a read error.

Germline values: CDR1 SGHDT, CDR2 YYEEEE. The CDR3 is 12 residues long. General study results and limits: Sequencing artifact likely explains a cluster of highly shared sequence variants. Only CMV serostatus was available as immune exposure information.

This chain joins TRBV5-6 and TRBJ2-5; TRBD2 aligns across 10 bases. This clonotype was obtained from a woman between 45 and 60 years old in good health and CMV-seropositive. Specimen: PBMCs. The CDR3 DNA sequence: TGTGCCAGCAGCTTGGGGCTAGCGGGGGCCGACTTC. Amino acids: CASSLGLAGADF.